The rows below give T cell receptor beta chains drawn from one sample of a study of blood T cell repertoires in COVID-19. Profiling relied on immunoSEQ multiplex PCR, and the TCRdb table lists in-frame clones only, not all of them. The sample records about 150,000 clones, roughly four fifths being singletons. What was sequenced was peripheral blood. The receptors come from a woman of 80 years or more with acute or convalescent COVID-19. Each CDR3 is given with its conserved first and last residue. D genes are given only for firm matches. Size tells how often a clone was seen (once, few, many) or the class of an expanded clone, and some rows leave it out.

V	J	size	D	CDR3	DNA
TRBV2	TRBJ2-7	NA	TRBD1	CASKAMGQVGEQYF	TGTGCCAGCAAAGCTATGGGACAGGTCGGAGAGCAGTACTTC
TRBV19	TRBJ1-5	NA	TRBD1	CASRPQGAAQPQHF	TGTGCCAGTAGACCTCAGGGGGCAGCCCAGCCCCAGCATTTT
TRBV7-8	TRBJ2-7	NA	NA	CASSLLRPSGEQYF	TGTGCCAGCAGCCTTTTGCGTCCTTCGGGGGAGCAGTACTTC
TRBV6-2/TRBV6-3	TRBJ2-3	NA	TRBD1	CASSPVPGQGRASIGQYF	TGTGCCAGCAGCCCTGTCCCGGGACAGGGTCGGGCCTCTATTGGGCAGTATTTT
TRBV19	TRBJ2-1	few	NA	CASSIQHSGTVANEQFF	TGTGCCAGTAGTATCCAACACTCCGGGACTGTCGCCAATGAGCAGTTCTTC
TRBV5-1	TRBJ2-3	NA	TRBD1	CASSLAQGSSTDTQYF	TGCGCCAGCAGCTTGGCACAGGGGTCTAGCACAGATACGCAGTATTTT
TRBV7-6	TRBJ1-5	NA	NA	CASSLDTSYNQPQHF	TGTGCCAGCAGCTTGGACACTTCCTACAATCAGCCCCAGCATTTT
TRBV25-1	TRBJ2-1	NA	TRBD2	CASSEFYWGRGQFF	TGTGCCAGCAGTGAATTCTACTGGGGGAGGGGACAGTTCTTC
TRBV18	TRBJ1-2	NA	TRBD1	CASSGTANYGYTF	TGTGCCAGCTCAGGGACAGCTAACTATGGCTACACCTTC
TRBV7-9	TRBJ2-3	NA	NA	CASSFSADYTDTQYF	TGTGCCAGCAGCTTTTCCGCAGATTACACAGATACGCAGTATTTT
TRBV15	TRBJ2-1	NA	NA	CATSREAGTEQFF	TGTGCCACCAGCAGAGAGGCGGGGACTGAGCAGTTCTTC
TRBV12-3/TRBV12-4	TRBJ2-7	NA	NA	CASSLSAVQYF	TGTGCCAGCAGTTTAAGTGCAGTGCAGTACTTC
TRBV5-1	TRBJ1-4	few	TRBD1	CASSTTGGAEKLFF	TGCGCCAGCAGCACAACAGGGGGGGCAGAAAAACTGTTTTTT
TRBV5-8	TRBJ1-6	NA	NA	CASNQGTNNSPLHF	TGTGCCAGCAATCAGGGGACTAATAATTCACCCCTCCACTTT
TRBV11-3	TRBJ2-5	NA	NA	CASSFSDQETQYF	TGTGCCAGCAGCTTTTCAGACCAAGAGACCCAGTACTTC
TRBV19	TRBJ2-7	NA	NA	CASSFRTGKYEQYF	TGTGCCAGTAGTTTTCGGACGGGGAAATACGAGCAGTACTTC
TRBV3-1/TRBV3-2	TRBJ1-1	NA	TRBD1	CASSRNGQGAFF	TGTGCCAGCAGCAGAAACGGACAGGGAGCTTTCTTT
TRBV7-6	TRBJ2-2	few	TRBD1	CASSIQGARNTGELFF	TGTGCCAGCAGCATACAGGGGGCGCGAAACACCGGGGAGCTGTTTTTT
TRBV30	TRBJ1-3	NA	NA	CAWSVNTGGNTIYF	TGTGCCTGGAGTGTTAATACAGGTGGCAACACCATATATTTT
TRBV11-2	TRBJ1-5	NA	NA	CASSLEPHGAQHF	TGTGCCAGCAGCTTAGAGCCACATGGTGCCCAGCATTTT
TRBV2	TRBJ1-1	NA	NA	CASSELVTPSTEAFF	TGTGCCAGCAGTGAACTTGTGACTCCCTCGACTGAAGCTTTCTTT
TRBV19	TRBJ2-5	NA	NA	CATRLSGRPGETQYF	TGTGCCACCCGGCTAAGCGGCCGGCCGGGGGAGACCCAGTACTTC
TRBV4-2	TRBJ2-2	once	NA	CASSQDEGSPGELFF	TGTGCCAGCAGCCAAGATGAGGGTTCACCGGGGGAGCTGTTTTTT
TRBV18	TRBJ1-1	NA	NA	CASSPGGSEAFF	TGTGCCAGCTCACCGGGGGGATCTGAAGCTTTCTTT
TRBV10-3	TRBJ2-1	NA	TRBD1	CAIRRTGGRGIDEQFF	TGTGCCATCAGGAGGACAGGGGGCCGTGGAATCGATGAGCAGTTCTTC
TRBV3-1/TRBV3-2	TRBJ2-1	few	TRBD1	CASSAIVQGYNEQFF	TGTGCCAGCAGCGCCATCGTACAGGGGTACAATGAGCAGTTCTTC
TRBV6-1	TRBJ2-1	NA	NA	CASSEASRSSYNEQFF	TGTGCCAGCAGTGAGGCTAGCCGAAGCTCCTACAATGAGCAGTTCTTC
TRBV30	TRBJ1-6	few	NA	CVKRSGPNSPLHF	TGTGTAAAAAGGTCAGGCCCCAATTCACCCCTCCACTTT
TRBV18	TRBJ1-6	NA	NA	CASSLGGDSSLHF	TGTGCCAGCTCACTTGGAGGGGATTCATCCCTCCACTTT
TRBV5-8	TRBJ1-5	NA	NA	CASSRQEGNQPQHF	TGTGCCAGCAGCAGACAGGAGGGCAATCAGCCCCAGCATTTT
TRBV18	TRBJ1-2	NA	TRBD1	CASSLKGEGTGDGYTF	TGTGCCAGCTCACTCAAGGGAGAAGGAACAGGGGATGGCTACACCTTC
TRBV6-5	TRBJ1-1	NA	TRBD1	CASSHDRAEAFF	TGTGCCAGCAGTCATGACAGGGCAGAAGCTTTCTTT
TRBV7-9	TRBJ1-3	NA	NA	CASSWDQGTGNTIYF	TGTGCCAGCAGCTGGGATCAGGGGACTGGAAACACCATATATTTT
TRBV25-1	TRBJ1-1	NA	TRBD1	CASSATGANTEAFF	TGTGCCAGCAGTGCCACAGGGGCGAACACTGAAGCTTTCTTT
TRBV10-3	TRBJ1-2	NA	NA	CAIRDEGVTNGYTF	TGTGCCATCAGGGACGAAGGGGTGACGAATGGCTACACCTTC
TRBV19	TRBJ1-2	NA	TRBD1	CASSSTRPGQNYGYTF	TGTGCCAGTAGTTCAACTCGACCGGGACAGAACTATGGCTACACCTTC
TRBV19	TRBJ1-2	NA	TRBD1	CASSGTGPSYGYTF	TGTGCCAGTAGTGGGACAGGCCCTTCCTATGGCTACACCTTC
TRBV15	TRBJ2-1	NA	NA	CATSRGGVELEQFF	TGTGCCACCAGCAGAGGGGGGGTGGAACTCGAGCAGTTCTTC
TRBV9	TRBJ2-2	NA	NA	CASSVDTSYTGELFF	TGTGCCAGCAGCGTAGACACCTCCTACACCGGGGAGCTGTTTTTT
TRBV2	TRBJ2-5	NA	NA	CASSADNQETQYF	TGTGCCAGCAGTGCAGACAACCAAGAGACCCAGTACTTC
TRBV28	TRBJ2-7	NA	TRBD1	CASRTGGSYEQYF	TGTGCCAGCAGAACAGGGGGCAGCTACGAGCAGTACTTC
TRBV5-1	TRBJ2-7	NA	TRBD2	CASSLRTSGSPGEQYF	TGCGCCAGCAGCTTAAGGACTAGCGGATCCCCAGGGGAGCAGTACTTC